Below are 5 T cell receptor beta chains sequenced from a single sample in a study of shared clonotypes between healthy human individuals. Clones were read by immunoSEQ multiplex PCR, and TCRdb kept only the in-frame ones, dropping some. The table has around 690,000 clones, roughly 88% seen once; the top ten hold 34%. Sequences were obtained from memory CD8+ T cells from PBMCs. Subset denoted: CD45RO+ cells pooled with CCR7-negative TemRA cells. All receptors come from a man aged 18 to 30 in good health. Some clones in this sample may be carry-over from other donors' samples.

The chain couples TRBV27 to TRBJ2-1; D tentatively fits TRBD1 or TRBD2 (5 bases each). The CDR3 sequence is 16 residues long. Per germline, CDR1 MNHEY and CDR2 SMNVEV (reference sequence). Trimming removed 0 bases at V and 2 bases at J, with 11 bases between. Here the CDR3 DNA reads TGTGCCAGCAGTTTATCGATGGGGACCCCCTACAATGAGCAGTTCTTC. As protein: CASSLSMGTPYNEQFF.

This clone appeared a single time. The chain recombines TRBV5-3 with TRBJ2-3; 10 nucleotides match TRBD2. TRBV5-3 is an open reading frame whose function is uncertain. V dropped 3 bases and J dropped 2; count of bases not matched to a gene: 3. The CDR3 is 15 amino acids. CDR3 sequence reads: CARSSGLAVTDTQYF. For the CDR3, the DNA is TGTGCCAGAAGCTCCGGACTAGCGGTCACAGATACGCAGTATTTT.

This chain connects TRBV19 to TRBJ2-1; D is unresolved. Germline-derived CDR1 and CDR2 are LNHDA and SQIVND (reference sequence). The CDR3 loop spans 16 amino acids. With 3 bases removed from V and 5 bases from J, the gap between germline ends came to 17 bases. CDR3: CASSIYGPANNNEQFF. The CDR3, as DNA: TGTGCCAGTAGTATCTACGGGCCAGCCAATAACAATGAGCAGTTCTTC.

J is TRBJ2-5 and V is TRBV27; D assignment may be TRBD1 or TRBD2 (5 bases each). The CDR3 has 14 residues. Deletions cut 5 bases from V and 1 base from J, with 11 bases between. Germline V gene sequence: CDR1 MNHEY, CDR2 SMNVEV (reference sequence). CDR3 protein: CASSNRDGQETQYF. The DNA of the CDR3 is TGTGCCAGCAGTAACCGGGACGGCCAAGAGACCCAGTACTTC.

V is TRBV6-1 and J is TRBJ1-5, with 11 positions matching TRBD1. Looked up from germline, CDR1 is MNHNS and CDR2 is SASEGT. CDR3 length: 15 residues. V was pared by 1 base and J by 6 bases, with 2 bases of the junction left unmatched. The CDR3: CASSEGTGGFQPQHF. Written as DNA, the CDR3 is TGTGCCAGCAGTGAAGGGACAGGGGGCTTTCAGCCCCAGCATTTT.